This T cell receptor (beta chain) emerged from a study of regulatory T cells in long-lasting Graves disease. Study context: Newly diagnosed Graves' patients took antithyroid drugs under 3 months.

The CDR3 runs to 14 residues. The V gene's germline CDR1 is ENHRY and CDR2 SYGVKD. Losses at the gene ends were 2 bases for V and 5 bases for J; bases not matched to a gene: 5. In building TCR beta libraries, iRepertoire HTBI primers were used together with Arm-PCR of CDR3 regions. MiXCR, run by TCRdb on the multiplex PCR reads, gives a single entry per CDR3 protein. Seen here are around 500,000 distinct CDR3 sequences, more than 10% observed once, and the top ten hold roughly 9.3%. Study results and caveats: TRBV28, TRBJ1-2 and TRBJ2-5 were segments that persistent disease favored.

Time point indicated: newly diagnosed GD, antithyroid drugs for less than 3 months. Construction of the TCR library relied on RNA isolated from PBMCs. One endocrinology department in Xi'an, China, was where patients came from. Peripheral blood, Nine milliliters per patient, was collected in EDTA tubes. With respect to this clonotype: The antigen remains undetermined.

This sample also appeared in a second study, on T cells in Graves' hyperthyroidism and ophthalmopathy.

The chain combines TRBV10-3 with TRBJ2-7; 8 bases are shared with TRBD2. The sample here was peripheral blood mononuclear cells (PBMCs), taken at new diagnosis, from a patient treated with antithyroid drugs. The clonotype was recovered from a woman under 40 with Graves disease. CDR3 loop: CAISELAGANEQYF. The CDR3 DNA reads as TGTGCCATCAGTGAGCTAGCGGGTGCCAACGAGCAGTACTTC.